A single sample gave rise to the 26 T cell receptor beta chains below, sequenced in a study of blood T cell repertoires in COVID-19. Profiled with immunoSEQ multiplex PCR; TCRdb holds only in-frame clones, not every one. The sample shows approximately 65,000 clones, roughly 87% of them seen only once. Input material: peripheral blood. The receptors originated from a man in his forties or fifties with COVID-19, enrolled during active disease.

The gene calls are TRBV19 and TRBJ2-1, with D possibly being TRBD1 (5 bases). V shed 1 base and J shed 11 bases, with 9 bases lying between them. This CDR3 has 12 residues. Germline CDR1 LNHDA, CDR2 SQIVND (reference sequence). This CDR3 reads CASSIGAGKQFF. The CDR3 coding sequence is TGTGCCAGTAGTATAGGGGCAGGGAAGCAGTTCTTC.

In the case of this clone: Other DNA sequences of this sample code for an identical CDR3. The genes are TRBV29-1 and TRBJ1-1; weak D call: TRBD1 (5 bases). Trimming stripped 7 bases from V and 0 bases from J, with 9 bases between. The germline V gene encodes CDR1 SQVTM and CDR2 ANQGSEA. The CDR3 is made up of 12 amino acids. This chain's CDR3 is CSAGQMNTEAFF. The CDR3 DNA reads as TGCAGCGCTGGACAAATGAACACTGAAGCTTTCTTT. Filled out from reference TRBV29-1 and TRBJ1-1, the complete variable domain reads SAVISQKPSRDICQRGTSLTIQCQVDSQVTMMFWYRQQPGQSLTLIATANQGSEATYESGFVIDKFPISRPNLTFSTLTVSNMSPEDSSIYLCSAGQMNTEAFFGQGTRLTVV.

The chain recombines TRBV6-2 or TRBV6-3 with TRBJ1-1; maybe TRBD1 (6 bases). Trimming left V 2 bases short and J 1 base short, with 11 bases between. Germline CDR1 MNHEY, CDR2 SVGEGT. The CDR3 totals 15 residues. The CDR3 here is CASSYPTGRNTEAFF. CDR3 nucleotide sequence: TGTGCCAGCAGTTACCCGACAGGCCGGAACACTGAAGCTTTCTTT.

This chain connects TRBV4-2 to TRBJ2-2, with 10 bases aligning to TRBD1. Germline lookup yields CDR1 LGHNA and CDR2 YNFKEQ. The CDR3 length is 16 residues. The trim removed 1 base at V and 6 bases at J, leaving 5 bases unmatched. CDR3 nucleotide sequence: TGTGCCAGCAGCCAAGTCCGGGACAGGGGTGCCGGGGAGCTGTTTTTT. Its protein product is CASSQVRDRGAGELFF.

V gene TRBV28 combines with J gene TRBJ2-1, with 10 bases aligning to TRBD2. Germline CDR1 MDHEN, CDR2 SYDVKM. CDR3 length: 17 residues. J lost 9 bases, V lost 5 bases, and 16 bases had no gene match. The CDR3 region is CASSDPAGGTGVGEQFF. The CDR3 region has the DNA TGTGCCAGCAGTGACCCAGCGGGAGGGACGGGTGTGGGTGAGCAGTTCTTC.

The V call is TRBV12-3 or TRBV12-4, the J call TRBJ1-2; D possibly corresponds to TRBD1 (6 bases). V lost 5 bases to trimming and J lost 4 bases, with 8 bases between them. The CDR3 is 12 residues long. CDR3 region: CASSQDSYGYTF. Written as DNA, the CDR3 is TGTGCCAGCAGTCAGGACAGCTATGGCTACACCTTC.

The CDR3 DNA is TGTGCCAGTAGTATTTCAGGGGACACTGAAGCTTTCTTT. It yields the protein CASSISGDTEAFF. V gene TRBV19 combines with J gene TRBJ1-1; a weak D match, TRBD1 (6 bases). Per germline, CDR1 LNHDA and CDR2 SQIVND (reference sequence). The CDR3 covers 13 residues. V gave up 3 bases and J gave up 3 bases, with 8 bases separating them.

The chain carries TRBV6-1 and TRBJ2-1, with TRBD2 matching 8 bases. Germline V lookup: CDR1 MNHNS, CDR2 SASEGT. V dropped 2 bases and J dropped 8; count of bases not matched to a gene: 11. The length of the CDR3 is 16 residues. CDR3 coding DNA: TGTGCCAGCAGTGAATGGGCAGCGGGAGTATCCTATGAGCAGTTCTTC. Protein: CASSEWAAGVSYEQFF.

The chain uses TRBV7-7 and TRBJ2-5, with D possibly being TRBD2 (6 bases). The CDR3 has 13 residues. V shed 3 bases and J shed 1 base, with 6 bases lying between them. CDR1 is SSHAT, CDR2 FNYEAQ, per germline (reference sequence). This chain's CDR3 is CASSLGGQETQYF. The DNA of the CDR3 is TGTGCCAGCAGCTTGGGGGGCCAAGAGACCCAGTACTTC.

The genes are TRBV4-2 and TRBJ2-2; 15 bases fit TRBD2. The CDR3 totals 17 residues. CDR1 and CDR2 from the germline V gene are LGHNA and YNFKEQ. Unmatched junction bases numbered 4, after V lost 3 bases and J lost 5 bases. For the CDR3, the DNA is TGTGCCAGCAGCCATGCCGGACTAGCGGGAGGGACCGGGGAGCTGTTTTTT. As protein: CASSHAGLAGGTGELFF.

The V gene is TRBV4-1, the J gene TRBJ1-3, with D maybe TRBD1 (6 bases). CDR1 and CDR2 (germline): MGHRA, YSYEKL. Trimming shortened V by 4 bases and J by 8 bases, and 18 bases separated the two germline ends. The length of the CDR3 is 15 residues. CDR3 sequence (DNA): TGCGCCAGCAGCCGACTACCGGGACAACCAGACACCATATATTTT. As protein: CASSRLPGQPDTIYF.

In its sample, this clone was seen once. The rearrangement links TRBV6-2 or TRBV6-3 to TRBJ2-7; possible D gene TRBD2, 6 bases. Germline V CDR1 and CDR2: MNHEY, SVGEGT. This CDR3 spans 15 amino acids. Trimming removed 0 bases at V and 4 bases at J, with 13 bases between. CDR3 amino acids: CASSYSTTRTYEQYF. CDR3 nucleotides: TGTGCCAGCAGTTACTCGACGACTAGAACGTACGAGCAGTACTTC.

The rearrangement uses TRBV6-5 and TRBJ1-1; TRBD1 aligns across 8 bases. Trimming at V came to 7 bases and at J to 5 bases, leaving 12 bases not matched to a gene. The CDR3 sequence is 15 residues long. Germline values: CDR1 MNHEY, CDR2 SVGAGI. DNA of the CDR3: TGTGCCAGCACCCCGAGTGGGACAGGCTTAACTGAAGCTTTCTTT. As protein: CASTPSGTGLTEAFF.

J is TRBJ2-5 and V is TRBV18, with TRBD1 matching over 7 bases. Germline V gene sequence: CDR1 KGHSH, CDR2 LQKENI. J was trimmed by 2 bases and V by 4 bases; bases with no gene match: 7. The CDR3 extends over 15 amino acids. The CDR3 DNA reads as TGTGCCAGCTCACTAACGCCGGGACAGCAAGAGACCCAGTACTTC. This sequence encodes CASSLTPGQQETQYF.

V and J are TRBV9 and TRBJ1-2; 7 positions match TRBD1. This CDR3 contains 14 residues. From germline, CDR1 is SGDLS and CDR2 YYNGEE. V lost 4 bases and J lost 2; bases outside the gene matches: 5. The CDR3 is CASSTQTGNYGYTF. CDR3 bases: TGTGCCAGCAGCACACAGACAGGGAACTATGGCTACACCTTC.

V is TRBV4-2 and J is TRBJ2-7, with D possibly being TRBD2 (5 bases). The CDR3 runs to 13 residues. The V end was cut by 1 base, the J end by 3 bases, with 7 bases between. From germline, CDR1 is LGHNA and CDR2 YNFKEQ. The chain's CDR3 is CASSQGEYYEQYF. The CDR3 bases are TGTGCCAGCAGCCAAGGGGAGTACTACGAGCAGTACTTC.

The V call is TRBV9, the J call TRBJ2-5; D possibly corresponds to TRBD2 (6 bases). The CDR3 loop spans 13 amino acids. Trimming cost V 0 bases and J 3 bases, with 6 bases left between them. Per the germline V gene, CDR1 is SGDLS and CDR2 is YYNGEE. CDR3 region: CASSVGEEETQYF. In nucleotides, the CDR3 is TGTGCCAGCAGCGTAGGGGAGGAAGAGACCCAGTACTTC.

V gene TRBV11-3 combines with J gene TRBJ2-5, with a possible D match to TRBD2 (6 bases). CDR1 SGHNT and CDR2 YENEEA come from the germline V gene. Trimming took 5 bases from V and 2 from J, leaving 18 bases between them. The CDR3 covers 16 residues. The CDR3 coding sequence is TGTGCCAGCAGCAACGGCGGGACGGGGGTTCAAGAGACCCAGTACTTC. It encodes CASSNGGTGVQETQYF.

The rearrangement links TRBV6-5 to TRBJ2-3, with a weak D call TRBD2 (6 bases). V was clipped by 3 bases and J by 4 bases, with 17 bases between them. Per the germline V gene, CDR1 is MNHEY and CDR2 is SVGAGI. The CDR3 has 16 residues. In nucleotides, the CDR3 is TGTGCCAGCAGTTATCGAGGGAGGACCGGAGCAGATACGCAGTATTTT. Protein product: CASSYRGRTGADTQYF.

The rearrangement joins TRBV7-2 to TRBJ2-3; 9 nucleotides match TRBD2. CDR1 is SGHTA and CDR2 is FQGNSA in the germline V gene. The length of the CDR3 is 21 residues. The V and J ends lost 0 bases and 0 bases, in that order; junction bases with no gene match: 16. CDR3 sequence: CASSLANRLAGVVSSTDTQYF. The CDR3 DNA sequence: TGTGCCAGCAGCTTAGCTAATCGATTAGCGGGAGTCGTTTCGAGCACAGATACGCAGTATTTT.

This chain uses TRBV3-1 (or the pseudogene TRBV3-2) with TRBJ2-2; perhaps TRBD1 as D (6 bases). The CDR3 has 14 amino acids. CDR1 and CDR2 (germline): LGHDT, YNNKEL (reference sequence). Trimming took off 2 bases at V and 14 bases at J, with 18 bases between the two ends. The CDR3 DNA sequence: TGTGCCAGCAGCCAATCCCGTCAGGGGTGGGTTCTGTTTTTT. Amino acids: CASSQSRQGWVLFF.

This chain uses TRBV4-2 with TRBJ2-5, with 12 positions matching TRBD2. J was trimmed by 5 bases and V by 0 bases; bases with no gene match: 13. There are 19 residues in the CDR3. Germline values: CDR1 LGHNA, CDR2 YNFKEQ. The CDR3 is CASSQDKKRASGRGETQYF. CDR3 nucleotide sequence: TGTGCCAGCAGCCAAGATAAAAAGAGGGCTAGCGGGAGGGGTGAGACCCAGTACTTC.

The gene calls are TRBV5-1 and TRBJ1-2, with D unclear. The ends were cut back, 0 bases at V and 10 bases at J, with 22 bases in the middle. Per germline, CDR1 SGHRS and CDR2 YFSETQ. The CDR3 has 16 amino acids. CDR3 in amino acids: CASSLANGAREGNYTF. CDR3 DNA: TGCGCCAGCAGCTTGGCCAATGGAGCTCGTGAGGGAAACTACACCTTC.

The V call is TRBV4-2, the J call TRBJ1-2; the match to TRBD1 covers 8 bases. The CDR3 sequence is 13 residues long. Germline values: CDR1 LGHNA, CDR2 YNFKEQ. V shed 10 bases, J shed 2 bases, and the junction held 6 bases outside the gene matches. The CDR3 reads CATGTGTNYGYTF. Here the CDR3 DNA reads TGTGCCACCGGGACAGGAACGAACTATGGCTACACCTTC.

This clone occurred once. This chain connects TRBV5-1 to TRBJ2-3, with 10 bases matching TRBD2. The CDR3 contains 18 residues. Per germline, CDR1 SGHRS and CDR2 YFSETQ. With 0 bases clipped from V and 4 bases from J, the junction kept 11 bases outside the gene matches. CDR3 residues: CASSLDSGGAGGADTQYF. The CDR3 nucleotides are TGCGCCAGCAGCTTGGATTCGGGAGGAGCGGGAGGGGCAGATACGCAGTATTTT.

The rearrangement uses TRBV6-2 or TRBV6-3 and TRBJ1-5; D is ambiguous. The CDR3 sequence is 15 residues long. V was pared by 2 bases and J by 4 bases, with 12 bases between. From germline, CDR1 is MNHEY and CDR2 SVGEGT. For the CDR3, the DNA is TGTGCCAGCAGTTACCGTTTCGGAGGAAATCAGCCCCAGCATTTT. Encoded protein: CASSYRFGGNQPQHF.